These T cell receptor beta chains were read from a single sample in a study of T cell responses to AZD1222 COVID-19 vaccine. The method was immunoSEQ multiplex PCR; TCRdb's version includes in-frame clones alone and lacks a portion of them. The sample lists some 130,000 clones; 89% were seen once. Sequencing used peripheral blood, obtained on day 0 of AZD1222 vaccination. The receptors here all came from an adult in good health. Each CDR3 is given with its conserved first and last residue. The order of the fields is V gene, D gene, clone size, J gene, CDR3 protein, CDR3 DNA. The D gene is left open where the match is weak. Clone size, where shown, is once, few, many, or a class for clones that have expanded.

v_call: TRBV6-2/TRBV6-3; d_call: NA; clone_size: NA; j_call: TRBJ2-4; cdr3_aa: CASSLGAIQYF; cdr3_nt: TGTGCCAGCAGTTTAGGCGCCATTCAGTACTTC
v_call: TRBV30; d_call: NA; clone_size: NA; j_call: TRBJ1-4; cdr3_aa: CAWTSGTKGEKLFF; cdr3_nt: TGTGCCTGGACCTCCGGGACAAAGGGCGAAAAACTGTTTTTT
v_call: TRBV7-6; d_call: NA; clone_size: NA; j_call: TRBJ1-3; cdr3_aa: CASSLSDAGNTIYF; cdr3_nt: TGTGCCAGCAGCTTATCGGATGCCGGAAACACCATATATTTT
v_call: TRBV7-3; d_call: TRBD1; clone_size: NA; j_call: TRBJ1-2; cdr3_aa: CASSQTQGDGYTF; cdr3_nt: TGTGCCAGCAGCCAAACACAGGGGGATGGCTACACCTTC
v_call: TRBV11-1; d_call: NA; clone_size: NA; j_call: TRBJ2-7; cdr3_aa: CASSPTALSSYEQYF; cdr3_nt: TGTGCCAGCAGCCCGACAGCTCTTAGCTCCTACGAGCAGTACTTC
v_call: TRBV7-9; d_call: NA; clone_size: NA; j_call: TRBJ1-3; cdr3_aa: CASSFGSSGNTIYF; cdr3_nt: TGTGCCAGCAGCTTCGGGAGCTCTGGAAACACCATATATTTT
v_call: TRBV11-3; d_call: NA; clone_size: NA; j_call: TRBJ2-1; cdr3_aa: CASSSPRHHEQFF; cdr3_nt: TGTGCCAGCAGCTCCCCTAGGCACCATGAGCAGTTCTTC
v_call: TRBV5-4; d_call: NA; clone_size: NA; j_call: TRBJ1-6; cdr3_aa: CASSFGQTDSPLHF; cdr3_nt: TGTGCCAGCAGCTTCGGCCAGACGGATTCACCCCTCCACTTT
v_call: TRBV6-5; d_call: NA; clone_size: NA; j_call: TRBJ1-3; cdr3_aa: CASSPSAGGNTIYF; cdr3_nt: TGTGCCAGCAGTCCATCAGCTGGTGGAAACACCATATATTTT
v_call: TRBV29-1; d_call: NA; clone_size: NA; j_call: TRBJ1-1; cdr3_aa: CSALYTEAFF; cdr3_nt: TGCAGCGCCCTCTATACTGAAGCTTTCTTT
v_call: TRBV12-3/TRBV12-4; d_call: NA; clone_size: NA; j_call: TRBJ2-7; cdr3_aa: CASSRQLGEQYF; cdr3_nt: TGTGCCAGCAGTCGACAATTGGGCGAGCAGTACTTC
v_call: TRBV9; d_call: TRBD1; clone_size: NA; j_call: TRBJ1-1; cdr3_aa: CASSGGQARDGEAFF; cdr3_nt: TGTGCCAGCAGCGGCGGACAGGCCCGAGACGGTGAAGCTTTCTTT
v_call: TRBV7-3; d_call: NA; clone_size: NA; j_call: TRBJ2-5; cdr3_aa: CASRPRGSETQYF; cdr3_nt: TGTGCCAGCAGGCCGCGTGGTTCAGAGACCCAGTACTTC
v_call: TRBV6-5; d_call: NA; clone_size: NA; j_call: TRBJ1-2; cdr3_aa: CASRDTGGVRGYTF; cdr3_nt: TGTGCCAGCAGGGACACGGGGGGAGTGCGGGGCTACACCTTC
v_call: TRBV5-6; d_call: NA; clone_size: NA; j_call: TRBJ1-1; cdr3_aa: CASSLGTSNTEAFF; cdr3_nt: TGTGCCAGCAGCTTGGGGACCTCGAACACTGAAGCTTTCTTT
v_call: TRBV3-1/TRBV3-2; d_call: TRBD2; clone_size: NA; j_call: TRBJ2-3; cdr3_aa: CASSPFSGGGSDTQYF; cdr3_nt: TGTGCCAGCAGCCCCTTTTCTGGCGGGGGTTCAGATACGCAGTATTTT
v_call: TRBV5-1; d_call: NA; clone_size: NA; j_call: TRBJ2-7; cdr3_aa: CASSLDSPGHSYEQYF; cdr3_nt: TGCGCCAGCAGCTTGGATTCCCCGGGACACAGCTACGAGCAGTACTTC
v_call: TRBV6-5; d_call: NA; clone_size: NA; j_call: TRBJ1-2; cdr3_aa: CASTTVGFNYGYTF; cdr3_nt: TGTGCCAGCACGACGGTAGGATTCAACTATGGCTACACCTTC
v_call: TRBV6-5; d_call: TRBD2; clone_size: few; j_call: TRBJ2-1; cdr3_aa: CASSSGLAGSNEQFF; cdr3_nt: TGTGCCAGCAGTTCCGGACTAGCGGGATCTAATGAGCAGTTCTTC
v_call: TRBV5-1; d_call: NA; clone_size: NA; j_call: TRBJ1-2; cdr3_aa: CASSFSGDAYGYTF; cdr3_nt: TGCGCCAGCAGCTTCTCGGGGGATGCCTATGGCTACACCTTC
v_call: TRBV30; d_call: TRBD1; clone_size: NA; j_call: TRBJ2-7; cdr3_aa: CAWEDGTGTPMQYF; cdr3_nt: TGTGCCTGGGAGGATGGGACAGGGACCCCGATGCAGTACTTC
v_call: TRBV7-3; d_call: NA; clone_size: once; j_call: TRBJ2-3; cdr3_aa: CASSLISRAPGRNTDTQYF; cdr3_nt: TGTGCCAGCAGCTTAATATCCAGGGCCCCGGGGAGAAACACAGATACGCAGTATTTT
v_call: TRBV5-1; d_call: NA; clone_size: NA; j_call: TRBJ2-7; cdr3_aa: CASSLARQGFGYEQYF; cdr3_nt: TGCGCCAGCAGCTTGGCCAGGCAGGGTTTCGGCTACGAGCAGTACTTC
v_call: TRBV7-9; d_call: NA; clone_size: NA; j_call: TRBJ1-1; cdr3_aa: CASSLDRARNTEAFF; cdr3_nt: TGTGCCAGCAGCTTAGATCGGGCCCGAAACACTGAAGCTTTCTTT
v_call: TRBV5-1; d_call: NA; clone_size: NA; j_call: TRBJ2-5; cdr3_aa: CASSETQETQYF; cdr3_nt: TGCGCCAGCAGCGAGACCCAAGAGACCCAGTACTTC
v_call: TRBV27; d_call: NA; clone_size: NA; j_call: TRBJ1-1; cdr3_aa: CASSPSTRGGTEAFF; cdr3_nt: TGTGCTAGCAGTCCCTCGACCCGGGGAGGGACTGAAGCTTTCTTT
v_call: TRBV2; d_call: NA; clone_size: NA; j_call: TRBJ2-3; cdr3_aa: CASSVQGSSTDTQYF; cdr3_nt: TGTGCCAGCAGTGTACAGGGCTCAAGCACAGATACGCAGTATTTT
v_call: TRBV30; d_call: TRBD1; clone_size: NA; j_call: TRBJ1-5; cdr3_aa: CAWSGQGDQPQHF; cdr3_nt: TGTGCCTGGAGTGGACAGGGGGACCAGCCCCAGCATTTT
v_call: TRBV5-6; d_call: NA; clone_size: NA; j_call: TRBJ1-4; cdr3_aa: CASNLRGSNEKLFF; cdr3_nt: TGTGCCAGCAACCTCAGGGGCTCTAATGAAAAACTGTTTTTT
v_call: TRBV6-5; d_call: NA; clone_size: NA; j_call: TRBJ1-6; cdr3_aa: CASSYSTGGNSPLHF; cdr3_nt: TGTGCCAGCAGTTACTCGACCGGGGGGAATTCACCCCTCCACTTT
v_call: TRBV25-1; d_call: NA; clone_size: NA; j_call: TRBJ2-2; cdr3_aa: CASSDKVNTGELFF; cdr3_nt: TGTGCCAGCAGTGATAAAGTCAACACCGGGGAGCTGTTTTTT
v_call: TRBV27; d_call: NA; clone_size: few; j_call: TRBJ1-2; cdr3_aa: CASSQVRGEGNYGYTF; cdr3_nt: TGTGCCAGCAGTCAAGTAAGGGGGGAGGGTAACTATGGCTACACCTTC
v_call: TRBV7-8; d_call: TRBD1; clone_size: NA; j_call: TRBJ1-1; cdr3_aa: CASSYRQGEISAFF; cdr3_nt: TGTGCCAGCAGCTACAGACAGGGGGAAATTTCAGCTTTCTTT
v_call: TRBV7-9; d_call: NA; clone_size: NA; j_call: TRBJ1-1; cdr3_aa: CASSEAGVNTEAFF; cdr3_nt: TGTGCCAGCAGCGAGGCAGGGGTGAACACTGAAGCTTTCTTT
v_call: TRBV2; d_call: NA; clone_size: NA; j_call: TRBJ1-1; cdr3_aa: CASSINTEAFF; cdr3_nt: TGTGCCAGCAGTATTAACACTGAAGCTTTCTTT
v_call: TRBV19; d_call: NA; clone_size: NA; j_call: TRBJ1-6; cdr3_aa: CASSRLVGIYNSPLHF; cdr3_nt: TGTGCCAGTAGTCGGCTCGTGGGAATCTATAATTCACCCCTCCACTTT
v_call: TRBV30; d_call: NA; clone_size: NA; j_call: TRBJ1-2; cdr3_aa: CAFQRAWGYTF; cdr3_nt: TGTGCCTTCCAAAGGGCGTGGGGCTACACCTTC
v_call: TRBV27; d_call: TRBD1; clone_size: NA; j_call: TRBJ1-1; cdr3_aa: CASSLRGTGGSEAFF; cdr3_nt: TGTGCCAGCAGTTTAAGAGGGACAGGGGGCTCTGAAGCTTTCTTT
v_call: TRBV12-3/TRBV12-4; d_call: NA; clone_size: few; j_call: TRBJ1-2; cdr3_aa: CASSLGDNYGYTF; cdr3_nt: TGTGCCAGCAGTTTAGGAGATAACTATGGCTACACCTTC
v_call: TRBV7-6; d_call: TRBD1; clone_size: NA; j_call: TRBJ1-5; cdr3_aa: CASSSGTGPNQPQHF; cdr3_nt: TGTGCCAGCAGCTCGGGGACAGGCCCCAATCAGCCCCAGCATTTT
v_call: TRBV5-6; d_call: NA; clone_size: NA; j_call: TRBJ1-1; cdr3_aa: CASSLDNMNTEAFF; cdr3_nt: TGTGCCAGCAGCCTGGACAACATGAACACTGAAGCTTTCTTT
v_call: TRBV30; d_call: NA; clone_size: NA; j_call: TRBJ1-6; cdr3_aa: CAWSPAPLNSPLHF; cdr3_nt: TGTGCCTGGTCCCCAGCTCCATTAAATTCACCCCTCCACTTT
v_call: TRBV6-5; d_call: NA; clone_size: once; j_call: TRBJ2-7; cdr3_aa: CASTLGYEQYF; cdr3_nt: TGTGCCAGCACTCTGGGGTACGAGCAGTACTTC
v_call: TRBV7-2; d_call: NA; clone_size: NA; j_call: TRBJ2-5; cdr3_aa: CASSSDITGTQYF; cdr3_nt: TGTGCCAGCAGCTCGGACATAACGGGGACCCAGTACTTC
v_call: TRBV20-1; d_call: NA; clone_size: NA; j_call: TRBJ2-1; cdr3_aa: CSASPDYNEQFF; cdr3_nt: TGCAGTGCTAGTCCTGATTACAATGAGCAGTTCTTC
v_call: TRBV19; d_call: TRBD1; clone_size: NA; j_call: TRBJ1-1; cdr3_aa: CASSIFPGQGAAFF; cdr3_nt: TGTGCCAGTAGTATTTTTCCGGGGCAGGGGGCAGCTTTCTTT
v_call: TRBV5-1; d_call: NA; clone_size: NA; j_call: TRBJ1-2; cdr3_aa: CASSLEGLYGYTF; cdr3_nt: TGCGCCAGCAGCTTGGAAGGGTTGTATGGCTACACCTTC
v_call: TRBV6-5; d_call: NA; clone_size: NA; j_call: TRBJ2-5; cdr3_aa: CASSYSNFLIETQYF; cdr3_nt: TGTGCCAGCAGTTACTCGAATTTTTTAATAGAGACCCAGTACTTC
v_call: TRBV19; d_call: NA; clone_size: once; j_call: TRBJ1-3; cdr3_aa: CASLRYGTGAHRGNTIYF; cdr3_nt: TGTGCCAGTCTCCGTTATGGGACTGGGGCCCATCGGGGGAACACCATATATTTT
v_call: TRBV5-1; d_call: TRBD1; clone_size: NA; j_call: TRBJ2-5; cdr3_aa: CASSSGTGALETQYF; cdr3_nt: TGCGCCAGCAGCTCGGGGACAGGGGCGCTGGAGACCCAGTACTTC